A single sample is the source of the 4 T cell receptor beta chains below, sequenced in a study of shared clonotypes between healthy human individuals. TCRdb keeps only in-frame clones here, not all; method: immunoSEQ multiplex PCR. Altogether 2 million to 2.5 million clones are present, 80% to 95% being singletons, with the ten largest covering 0.39%. Sequences were obtained from naive CD4+ T cells from PBMCs. Subset denoted: CD45RA+ positively selected. The receptors come from a young man in good health. Some clones in this sample may be carry-over from other donors' samples.

V and J are TRBV9 and TRBJ2-5; possibly TRBD1 for D (5 bases). Looked up from germline, CDR1 is SGDLS and CDR2 is YYNGEE. This CDR3 has 14 amino acids. The germline V and J ends were trimmed by 1 base and 2 bases, with 9 bases remaining between them. The CDR3, as DNA: TGTGCCAGCAGCGTACAGGGTCAGCAAGAGACCCAGTACTTC. Translating it yields CASSVQGQQETQYF.

The gene calls are TRBV2 and TRBJ2-6; weak D call: TRBD1 (7 bases). This CDR3 region has 16 residues. Trimming stripped 4 bases from V and 2 bases from J, with 12 bases between. The germline gives CDR1 SNHLY, CDR2 FYNNEI. Here the CDR3 reads CASSVGGGPGANVLTF. The DNA of the CDR3 is TGTGCCAGCAGTGTCGGAGGGGGCCCTGGGGCCAACGTCCTGACTTTC.

V gene TRBV5-5 combines with J gene TRBJ1-2, with D unresolved. This CDR3 region has 14 residues. The germline gives CDR1 SGHKS, CDR2 YYEKEE (reference sequence). V shed 0 bases and J shed 3 bases, with 9 bases lying between them. The CDR3 sequence: CASSLAGNDYGYTF. CDR3 nucleotide sequence: TGTGCCAGCAGCTTGGCTGGCAACGACTATGGCTACACCTTC. The whole variable domain, filled in from reference TRBV5-5 and TRBJ1-2, reads DAGVTQSPTHLIKTRGQQVTLRCSPISGHKSVSWYQQVLGQGPQFIFQYYEKEERGRGNFPDRFSARQFPNYSSELNVNALLLGDSALYLCASSLAGNDYGYTFGSGTRLTVV.

The chain combines TRBV6-6 with TRBJ1-5, with D possibly matching TRBD1 (6 bases). Deletions cut 6 bases from V and 4 bases from J, with 13 bases between. Germline assignment: CDR1 MNHNY and CDR2 SVGAGI (reference sequence). CDR3 length: 14 amino acids. DNA for the CDR3: TGTGCCAGCAGCCCCGGGGGGCGGAATCAGCCCCAGCATTTT. Translating it yields CASSPGGRNQPQHF.